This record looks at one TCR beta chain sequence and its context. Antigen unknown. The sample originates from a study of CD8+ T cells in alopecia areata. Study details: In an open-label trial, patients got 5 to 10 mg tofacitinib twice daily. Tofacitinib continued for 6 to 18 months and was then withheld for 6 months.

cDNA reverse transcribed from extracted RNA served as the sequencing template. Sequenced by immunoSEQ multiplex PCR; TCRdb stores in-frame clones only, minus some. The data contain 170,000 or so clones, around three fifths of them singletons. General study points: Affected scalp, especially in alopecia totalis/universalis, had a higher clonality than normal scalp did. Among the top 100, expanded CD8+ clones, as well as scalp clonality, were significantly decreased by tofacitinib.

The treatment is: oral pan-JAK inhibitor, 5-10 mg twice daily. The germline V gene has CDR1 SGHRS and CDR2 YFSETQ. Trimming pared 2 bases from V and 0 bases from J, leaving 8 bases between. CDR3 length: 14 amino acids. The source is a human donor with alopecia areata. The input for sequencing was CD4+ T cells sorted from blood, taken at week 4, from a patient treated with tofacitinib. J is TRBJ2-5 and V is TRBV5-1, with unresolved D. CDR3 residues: CASSLLTNQETQYF. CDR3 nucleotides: TGCGCCAGCAGCTTACTAACCAACCAAGAGACCCAGTACTTC.